This TCR beta chain was obtained from a study of T cells in narcolepsy. CDR1 is MNHEY and CDR2 is SVGAGI in the germline V gene. With V trimmed by 0 bases and J by 4 bases, 6 bases remained unmatched. The CDR3 sequence is 16 residues long. Sequencing was performed with immunoSEQ multiplex PCR; in TCRdb, only in-frame clones are kept and a portion is missing. Here the sample spans about 32,000 clones, 79% being singletons. On this clone: Antigen specificity is unknown.

Notes on the study in general: Blood of same and different patients, but not healthy controls, reportedly held recurring autoreactive clonotypes.

This clonotype was obtained from a human donor with narcolepsy. Sequencing was performed on CD45RA- memory CD4+ T cells from PBMCs. This rearrangement joins TRBV6-5 to TRBJ2-3, with 8 bases identical to TRBD2. CDR3 sequence: CASSYSFGRASDTQYF. The CDR3 DNA reads TGTGCCAGCAGTTACTCTTTCGGGAGGGCGTCAGATACGCAGTATTTT.